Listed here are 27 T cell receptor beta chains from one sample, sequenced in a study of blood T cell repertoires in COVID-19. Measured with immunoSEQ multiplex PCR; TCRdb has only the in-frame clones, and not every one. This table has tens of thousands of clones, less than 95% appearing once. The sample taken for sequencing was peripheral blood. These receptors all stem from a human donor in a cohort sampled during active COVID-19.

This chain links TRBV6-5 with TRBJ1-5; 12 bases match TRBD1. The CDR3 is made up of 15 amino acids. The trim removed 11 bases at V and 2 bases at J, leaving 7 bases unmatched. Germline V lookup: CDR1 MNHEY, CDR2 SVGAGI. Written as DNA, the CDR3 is TGTGCCGGGGGACAGGGGGCAATTCGCAATCAGCCCCAGCATTTT. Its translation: CAGGQGAIRNQPQHF.

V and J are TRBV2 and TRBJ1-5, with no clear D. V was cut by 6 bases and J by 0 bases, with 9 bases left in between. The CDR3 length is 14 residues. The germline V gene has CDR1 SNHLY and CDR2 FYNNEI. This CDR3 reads CASRAQNSNQPQHF. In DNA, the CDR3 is TGTGCCAGCAGGGCACAGAATAGCAATCAGCCCCAGCATTTT.

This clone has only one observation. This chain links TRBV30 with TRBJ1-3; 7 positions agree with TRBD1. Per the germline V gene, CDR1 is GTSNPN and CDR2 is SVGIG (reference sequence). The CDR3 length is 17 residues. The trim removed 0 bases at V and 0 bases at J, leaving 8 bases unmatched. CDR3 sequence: CAWSVRGGANSGNTIYF. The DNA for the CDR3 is TGTGCCTGGAGTGTGCGAGGGGGCGCCAACTCTGGAAACACCATATATTTT.

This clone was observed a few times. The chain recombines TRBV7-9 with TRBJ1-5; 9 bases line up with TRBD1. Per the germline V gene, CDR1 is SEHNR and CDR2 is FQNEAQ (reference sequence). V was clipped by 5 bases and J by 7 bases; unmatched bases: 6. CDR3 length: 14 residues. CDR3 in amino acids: CASSPDRGDQPQHF. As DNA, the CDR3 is TGTGCCAGCAGCCCGGACAGGGGTGACCAGCCCCAGCATTTT.

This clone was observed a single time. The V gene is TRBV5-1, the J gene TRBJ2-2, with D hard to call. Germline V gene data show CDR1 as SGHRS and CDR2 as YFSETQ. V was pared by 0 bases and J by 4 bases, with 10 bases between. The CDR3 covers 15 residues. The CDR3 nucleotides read TGCGCCAGCAGCTTGGGCTTTCAAGCCACCGGGGAGCTGTTTTTT. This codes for CASSLGFQATGELFF. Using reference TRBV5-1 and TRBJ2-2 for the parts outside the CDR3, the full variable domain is KAGVTQTPRYLIKTRGQQVTLSCSPISGHRSVSWYQQTPGQGLQFLFEYFSETQRNKGNFPGRFSGRQFSNSRSEMNVSTLELGDSALYLCASSLGFQATGELFFGEGSRLTVL.

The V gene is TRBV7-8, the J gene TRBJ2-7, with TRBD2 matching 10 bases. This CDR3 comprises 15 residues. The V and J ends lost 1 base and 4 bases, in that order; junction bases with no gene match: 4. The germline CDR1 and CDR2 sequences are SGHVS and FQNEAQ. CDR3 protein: CASSLGTSGWYEQYF. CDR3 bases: TGTGCCAGCAGCTTAGGGACTAGCGGTTGGTACGAGCAGTACTTC.

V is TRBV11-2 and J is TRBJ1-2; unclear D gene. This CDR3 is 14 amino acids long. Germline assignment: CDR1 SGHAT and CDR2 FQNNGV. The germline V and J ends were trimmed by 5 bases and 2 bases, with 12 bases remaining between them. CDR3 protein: CASSPGRENYGYTF. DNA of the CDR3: TGTGCCAGCAGCCCTGGACGGGAAAACTATGGCTACACCTTC.

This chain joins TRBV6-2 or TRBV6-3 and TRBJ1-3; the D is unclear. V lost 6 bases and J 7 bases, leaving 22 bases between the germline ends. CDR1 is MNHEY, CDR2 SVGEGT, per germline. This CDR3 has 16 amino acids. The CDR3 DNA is TGTGCCAGCAGCTATCAACAGAGTCTTCGGCCTAACACCATATATTTT. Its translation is CASSYQQSLRPNTIYF.

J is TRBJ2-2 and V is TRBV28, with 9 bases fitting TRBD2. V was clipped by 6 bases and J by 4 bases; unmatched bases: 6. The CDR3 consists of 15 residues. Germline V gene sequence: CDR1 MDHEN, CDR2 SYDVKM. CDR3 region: CASRTGAGGTGELFF. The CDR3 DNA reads TGTGCCAGCAGGACCGGAGCGGGAGGCACCGGGGAGCTGTTTTTT.

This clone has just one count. The CDR3 here is CSVSLARTDTQYF. The CDR3 nucleotides are TGCAGCGTTAGTCTAGCGAGGACAGATACGCAGTATTTT. This chain joins TRBV29-1 and TRBJ2-3; a possible D gene is TRBD2 (6 bases). V was shortened by 5 bases and J by 3 bases, with 12 bases between the two germline ends. Germline V gives CDR1 SQVTM, CDR2 ANQGSEA. The CDR3 spans 13 residues.

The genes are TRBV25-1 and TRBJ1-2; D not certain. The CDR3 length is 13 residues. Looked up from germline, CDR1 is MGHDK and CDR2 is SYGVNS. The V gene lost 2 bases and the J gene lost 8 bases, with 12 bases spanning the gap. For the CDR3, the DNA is TGTGCCAGCAGTGAAGTAGGTCGGAGGGGCTACACCTTC. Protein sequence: CASSEVGRRGYTF.

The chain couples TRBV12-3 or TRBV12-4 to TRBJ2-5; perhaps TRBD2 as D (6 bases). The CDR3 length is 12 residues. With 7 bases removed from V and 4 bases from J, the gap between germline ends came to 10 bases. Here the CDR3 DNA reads TGTGCCAGCAATGGGGGACTAGAGACCCAGTACTTC. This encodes CASNGGLETQYF.

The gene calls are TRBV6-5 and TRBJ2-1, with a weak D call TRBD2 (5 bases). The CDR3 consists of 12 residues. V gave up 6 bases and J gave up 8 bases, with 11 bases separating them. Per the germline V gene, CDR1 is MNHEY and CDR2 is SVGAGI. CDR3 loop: CASRTADHEQFF. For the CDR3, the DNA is TGTGCCAGCAGAACAGCGGACCATGAGCAGTTCTTC.

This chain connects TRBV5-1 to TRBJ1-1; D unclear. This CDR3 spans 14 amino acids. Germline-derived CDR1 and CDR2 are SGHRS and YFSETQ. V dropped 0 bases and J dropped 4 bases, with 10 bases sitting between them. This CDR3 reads CASSLAGDRTEAFF. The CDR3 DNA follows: TGCGCCAGCAGCTTGGCCGGAGACCGCACTGAAGCTTTCTTT.

The CDR3 protein is CASSSGTSGRDEQYF. CDR3 nucleotides: TGTGCCAGCAGCTCCGGGACTAGCGGGCGAGACGAGCAGTACTTC. V gene TRBV7-2 combines with J gene TRBJ2-7, with 12 bases identical to TRBD2. Germline trimming cut 4 bases from V and 5 bases from J; bases unmatched to any gene: 6. Germline CDR1 is SGHTA and CDR2 is FQGNSA. This CDR3 contains 15 residues. Looking up the rest from reference TRBV7-2 and TRBJ2-7 gives the full variable domain: GAGVSQSPSNKVTEKGKDVELRCDPISGHTALYWYRQSLGQGLEFLIYFQGNSAPDKSGLPSDRFSAERTGGSVSTLTIQRTQQEDSAVYLCASSSGTSGRDEQYFGPGTRLTVT.

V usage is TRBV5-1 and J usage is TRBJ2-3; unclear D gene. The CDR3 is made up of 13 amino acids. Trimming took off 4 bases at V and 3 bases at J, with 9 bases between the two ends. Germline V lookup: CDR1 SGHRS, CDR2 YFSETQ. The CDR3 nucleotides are TGCGCCAGCAGCGTAGACAAAACAGATACGCAGTATTTT. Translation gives CASSVDKTDTQYF.

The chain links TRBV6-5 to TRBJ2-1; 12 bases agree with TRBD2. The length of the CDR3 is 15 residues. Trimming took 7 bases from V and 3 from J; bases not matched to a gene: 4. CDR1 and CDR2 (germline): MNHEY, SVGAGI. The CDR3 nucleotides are TGTGCCAGCACCGGACTAGCGGGAAGCTACAATGAGCAGTTCTTC. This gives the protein CASTGLAGSYNEQFF.

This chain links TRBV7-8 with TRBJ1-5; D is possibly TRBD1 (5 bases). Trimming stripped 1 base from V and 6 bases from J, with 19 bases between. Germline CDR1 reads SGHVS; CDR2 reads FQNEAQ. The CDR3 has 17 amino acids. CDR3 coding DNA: TGTGCCAGCAGCTTAGGGGGCGGCAGGGCCCTTCGTCAGCCCCAGCATTTT. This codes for CASSLGGGRALRQPQHF.

In DNA, the CDR3 is TGTGCCAGCAGTTCGGGGAGGGAGGATGAGCAGTTCTTC. Protein product: CASSSGREDEQFF. This chain connects TRBV28 to TRBJ2-1; 7 bases line up with TRBD2. Germline V gene lookup returns CDR1 MDHEN and CDR2 SYDVKM. CDR3 length: 13 residues. V lost 4 bases, J lost 8 bases, and 5 bases stayed unmatched.

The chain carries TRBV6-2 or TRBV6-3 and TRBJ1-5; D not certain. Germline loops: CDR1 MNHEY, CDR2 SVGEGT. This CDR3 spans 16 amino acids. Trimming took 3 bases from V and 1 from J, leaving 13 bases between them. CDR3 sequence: CASSYLSGLSNQPQHF. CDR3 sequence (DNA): TGTGCCAGCAGTTATTTATCAGGCCTCAGCAATCAGCCCCAGCATTTT.

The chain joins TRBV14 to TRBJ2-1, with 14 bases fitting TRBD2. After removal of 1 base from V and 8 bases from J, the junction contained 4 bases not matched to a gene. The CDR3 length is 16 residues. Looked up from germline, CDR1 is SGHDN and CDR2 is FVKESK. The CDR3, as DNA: TGTGCCAGCAGCCAAGGGGGACTAGCGGGGGTAGATGAGCAGTTCTTC. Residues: CASSQGGLAGVDEQFF.

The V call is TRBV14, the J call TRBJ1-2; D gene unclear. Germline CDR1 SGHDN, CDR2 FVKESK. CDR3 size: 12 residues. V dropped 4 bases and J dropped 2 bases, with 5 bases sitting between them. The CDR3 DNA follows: TGTGCCAGCAGCCCCCAAAACTATGGCTACACCTTC. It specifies CASSPQNYGYTF.

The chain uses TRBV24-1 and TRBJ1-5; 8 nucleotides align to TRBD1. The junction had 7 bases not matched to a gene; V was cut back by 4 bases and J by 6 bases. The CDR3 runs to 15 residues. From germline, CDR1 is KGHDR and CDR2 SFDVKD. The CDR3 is CATSDRTGYGQPQHF. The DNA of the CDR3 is TGTGCCACCAGTGACCGGACAGGGTACGGTCAGCCCCAGCATTTT.

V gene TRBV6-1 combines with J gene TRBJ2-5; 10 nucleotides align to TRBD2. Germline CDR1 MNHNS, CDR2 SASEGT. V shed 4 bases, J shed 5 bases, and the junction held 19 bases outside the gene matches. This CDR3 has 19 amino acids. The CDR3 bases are TGTGCCAGCAGTGCTGAATGGGGGCGGGCTAGCGGGAGCCGCGAGACCCAGTACTTC. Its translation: CASSAEWGRASGSRETQYF.

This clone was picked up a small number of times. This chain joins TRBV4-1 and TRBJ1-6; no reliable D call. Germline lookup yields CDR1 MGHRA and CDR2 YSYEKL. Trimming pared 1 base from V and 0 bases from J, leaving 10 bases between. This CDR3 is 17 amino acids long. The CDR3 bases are TGCGCCAGCAGCCAAGTTGGGGAGAGCTCCTATAATTCACCCCTCCACTTT. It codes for CASSQVGESSYNSPLHF.

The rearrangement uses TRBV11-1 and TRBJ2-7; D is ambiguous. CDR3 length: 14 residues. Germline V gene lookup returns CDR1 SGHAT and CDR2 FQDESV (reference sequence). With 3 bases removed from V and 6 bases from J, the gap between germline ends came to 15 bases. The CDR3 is CASSFSLYPSEQYF. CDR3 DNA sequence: TGTGCCAGCAGCTTCTCCCTATACCCATCCGAGCAGTACTTC.

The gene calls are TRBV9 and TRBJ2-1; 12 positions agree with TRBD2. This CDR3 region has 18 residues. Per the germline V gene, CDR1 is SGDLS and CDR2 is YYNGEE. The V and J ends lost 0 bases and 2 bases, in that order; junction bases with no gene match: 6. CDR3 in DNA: TGTGCCAGCAGCGTAGTGGGAGCTAGCGGGAGGGCCTACAATGAGCAGTTCTTC. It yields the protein CASSVVGASGRAYNEQFF.